Below are 23 T cell receptor beta chains sequenced from a single sample in a study of cytomegalovirus exposure and HLA in healthy donors. The PCR employed 60 Vbeta primers together with 13 Jbeta primers. Assay: immunoSEQ multiplex PCR; the TCRdb copy retains only in-frame clones and omits some. This table has about 130,000 clones, around three quarters appearing once. Specimen: PBMCs. The receptor set was obtained from a man in his forties or fifties in good health and CMV-seronegative.

This rearrangement joins TRBV30 to TRBJ2-3; D possibly corresponds to TRBD1 (6 bases). V was clipped by 3 bases and J by 7 bases, with 14 bases between them. The CDR3 has 13 residues. Germline V gene lookup returns CDR1 GTSNPN and CDR2 SVGIG (reference sequence). The CDR3 is CAWSRTGTNTQYF. CDR3 DNA: TGTGCCTGGAGCCGGACTGGGACAAATACGCAGTATTTT.

The gene calls are TRBV28 and TRBJ1-1; possibly TRBD1 for D (5 bases). The CDR3 has 12 amino acids. Trimming took 6 bases from V and 11 from J, leaving 16 bases between them. Germline lookup yields CDR1 MDHEN and CDR2 SYDVKM. CDR3 in DNA: TGTGCCAGCAGCCGGAGGGGCCCGTCGGCTTTCTTT. Protein: CASSRRGPSAFF.

The chain couples TRBV28 to TRBJ1-5; TRBD1 matches at 7 bases. Unmatched junction bases numbered 11, after V lost 5 bases and J lost 4 bases. Germline lookup yields CDR1 MDHEN and CDR2 SYDVKM. The CDR3 consists of 16 residues. The CDR3 sequence: CASSTEGASGNQPQHF. As DNA, the CDR3 is TGTGCCAGCAGTACCGAGGGGGCTTCGGGGAATCAGCCCCAGCATTTT.

In its sample, this clone was seen a few times. The genes are TRBV28 and TRBJ2-7; 9 bases map to TRBD2. Germline loops: CDR1 MDHEN, CDR2 SYDVKM. The CDR3 contains 19 residues. V lost 6 bases to trimming and J lost 3 bases; unmatched junction nucleotides: 21. The CDR3 sequence is CASSRTTGTSIISDYEQYF. As DNA, the CDR3 is TGTGCCAGCAGCCGGACTACCGGGACTAGCATAATCTCCGACTACGAGCAGTACTTC.

The chain is built from TRBV29-1 and TRBJ2-7, with D possibly TRBD1 on 5 matching bases. The CDR3 consists of 12 residues. The germline gives CDR1 SQVTM, CDR2 ANQGSEA. V was pared by 2 bases and J by 4 bases, with 9 bases between. The CDR3: CSVEYQGYEQYF. The DNA for the CDR3 is TGCAGCGTTGAATACCAGGGTTACGAGCAGTACTTC.

V and J are TRBV7-3 and TRBJ2-3; 12 bases fit TRBD2. Germline loops: CDR1 SGHTA, CDR2 FQGTGA. J lost 0 bases, V lost 5 bases, and 3 bases had no gene match. The CDR3 is made up of 16 amino acids. This chain's CDR3 is CASSQGLAGSTDTQYF. The CDR3 DNA is TGTGCCAGCAGCCAAGGACTAGCGGGGAGCACAGATACGCAGTATTTT.

This clone was seen a single time. The chain employs TRBV9 and TRBJ2-7, with TRBD2 as a possible D gene (6 bases). The CDR3 runs 15 residues. Trimming removed 4 bases at V and 2 bases at J, with 16 bases between. Germline CDR1 is SGDLS and CDR2 is YYNGEE. CDR3: CASSSGTSAAYEQYF. CDR3 DNA: TGTGCCAGCAGCTCCGGGACTTCGGCGGCCTACGAGCAGTACTTC.

The chain carries TRBV6-5 and TRBJ2-4; D might be TRBD1 (6 bases). CDR1 is MNHEY, CDR2 SVGAGI, per germline. V gave up 5 bases and J gave up 3 bases, with 14 bases separating them. This CDR3 comprises 15 residues. CDR3 in amino acids: CASSQGPPFKNIQYF. CDR3 bases: TGTGCCAGCAGTCAGGGGCCACCCTTCAAAAACATTCAGTACTTC.

Here the CDR3 DNA reads TGTGCCAGCAGCGCGACAGTCCAAGAGACCCAGTACTTC. Protein: CASSATVQETQYF. This chain joins TRBV7-2 and TRBJ2-5, with D possibly being TRBD1 (5 bases). Germline-derived CDR1 and CDR2 are SGHTA and FQGNSA. V was pared by 5 bases and J by 1 base, with 8 bases between. CDR3 length: 13 residues. The full variable domain, its missing parts supplied by reference TRBV7-2 and TRBJ2-5, is GAGVSQSPSNKVTEKGKDVELRCDPISGHTALYWYRQSLGQGLEFLIYFQGNSAPDKSGLPSDRFSAERTGGSVSTLTIQRTQQEDSAVYLCASSATVQETQYFGPGTRLLVL.

This sequence joins TRBV4-3 and TRBJ2-7; possibly TRBD1 for D (7 bases). The germline CDR1 and CDR2 sequences are LGHNA and YSLEER. V was shortened by 4 bases and J by 4 bases, with 14 bases between the two germline ends. This CDR3 contains 14 residues. The CDR3 DNA follows: TGCGCCAGCAGCCGCGGGACAGCTCTATACGAGCAGTACTTC. Its protein is CASSRGTALYEQYF.

V is TRBV5-1 and J is TRBJ2-1; 7 bases agree with TRBD2. This CDR3 contains 17 residues. V lost 0 bases and J lost 7; bases outside the gene matches: 13. Germline-derived CDR1 and CDR2 are SGHRS and YFSETQ. The CDR3, as DNA: TGCGCCAGCAGCTTGGCCTCGGGGGGACCCGTCGGTAATGAGCAGTTCTTC. Its protein product is CASSLASGGPVGNEQFF.

This chain's CDR3 is CASSATLAGNEQFF. The CDR3 nucleotides are TGTGCCAGCAGCGCCACACTAGCGGGAAATGAGCAGTTCTTC. The rearrangement links TRBV9 to TRBJ2-1; 10 bases match TRBD2. The J segment lost 7 bases and the V segment lost 3 bases, leaving 4 bases of the junction unmatched. CDR3 size: 14 residues. Germline V CDR1 and CDR2: SGDLS, YYNGEE.

The gene calls are TRBV5-1 and TRBJ1-2, with TRBD1 identical over 8 bases. Germline-derived CDR1 and CDR2 are SGHRS and YFSETQ. The V gene end was trimmed by 1 base and the J gene end by 8 bases; junction bases not matched to a gene: 34. The CDR3 is 23 residues long. The CDR3 protein is CASSLLPGGDLSTSRRAEEGYTF. The CDR3 bases are TGCGCCAGCAGCTTGTTGCCAGGGGGCGACCTTTCCACGTCTCGACGCGCTGAAGAGGGCTACACCTTC.

The V and J genes are TRBV30 and TRBJ1-2; D is perhaps TRBD1 (6 bases). CDR1 is GTSNPN and CDR2 is SVGIG in the germline V gene (reference sequence). The CDR3 is 11 residues long. V lost 8 bases and J 6 bases, leaving 13 bases between the germline ends. The DNA of the CDR3 is TGTGCCAGCCCAACAGGGAATGGCTACACCTTC. This sequence encodes CASPTGNGYTF.

J is TRBJ1-1 and V is TRBV11-3; 7 nucleotides match TRBD1. The CDR3 has 15 amino acids. With V trimmed by 5 bases and J by 1 base, 7 bases remained unmatched. Germline V lookup: CDR1 SGHNT, CDR2 YENEEA. The CDR3 DNA is TGTGCCAGCAGCGCCCGACAGGGCGAGAACACTGAAGCTTTCTTT. It yields the protein CASSARQGENTEAFF.

This clone showed up just once. The chain carries TRBV19 and TRBJ1-5; D is possibly TRBD1 (6 bases). Looked up from germline, CDR1 is LNHDA and CDR2 is SQIVND (reference sequence). This CDR3 contains 14 residues. The germline V and J ends were trimmed by 8 bases and 5 bases, with 16 bases remaining between them. In nucleotides, the CDR3 is TGTGCCAGTGGGAACAGGGTTAGGGATCAGCCCCAGCATTTT. Protein: CASGNRVRDQPQHF. Based on the CDR3 plus reference TRBV19 and TRBJ1-5, the full variable domain is DGGITQSPKYLFRKEGQNVTLSCEQNLNHDAMYWYRQDPGQGLRLIYYSQIVNDFQKGDIAEGYSVSREKKESFPLTVTSAQKNPTAFYLCASGNRVRDQPQHFGDGTRLSIL.

This clone was observed at least ten times. The V and J genes are TRBV7-2 and TRBJ2-2; D is ambiguous. Trimming stripped 4 bases from V and 5 bases from J, with 2 bases between. Germline CDR1 is SGHTA and CDR2 is FQGNSA. The CDR3 is 11 residues long. Written as DNA, the CDR3 is TGTGCCAGCAGCTCTACCGGGGAGCTGTTTTTT. Its protein is CASSSTGELFF.

The rearrangement links TRBV18 to TRBJ2-1; TRBD2 matches at 10 bases. V was clipped by 5 bases and J by 4 bases; unmatched bases: 8. Germline V CDR1 and CDR2: KGHSH, LQKENI. The CDR3 has 16 residues. The CDR3, as DNA: TGTGCCAGCTCAGCAAGCCTACTAGCGGGGTACAATGAGCAGTTCTTC. Protein product: CASSASLLAGYNEQFF.

V usage is TRBV11-2 and J usage is TRBJ1-1, with 9 bases that match TRBD1. There are 16 residues in the CDR3. V gave up 5 bases and J gave up 0 bases; unmatched junction bases: 7. Germline loops: CDR1 SGHAT, CDR2 FQNNGV. The CDR3 DNA reads TGTGCCAGCAGCCTTTACAGGGGGCCCATGAACACTGAAGCTTTCTTT. It yields the protein CASSLYRGPMNTEAFF.

This clone was observed once. CDR3 bases: TGTGCCGGCCAGTTGAGTGTAGGGGAGGGAAGTGGCTACACCTTC. This sequence encodes CAGQLSVGEGSGYTF. The chain uses TRBV2 and TRBJ1-2, with TRBD1 as a possible D gene (5 bases). The CDR3 totals 15 residues. From germline, CDR1 is SNHLY and CDR2 FYNNEI. Trimming removed 11 bases at V and 7 bases at J, with 26 bases between.

This clone has only a few counts. The chain employs TRBV2 and TRBJ1-3, with 7 positions matching TRBD1. Trimming took 7 bases from V and 2 from J; bases not matched to a gene: 5. CDR1 and CDR2 from the germline V gene are SNHLY and FYNNEI. The CDR3 sequence is 14 residues long. The CDR3 DNA follows: TGTGCCAGCATTCAAACAGGGGCTGGAAACACCATATATTTT. Translation: CASIQTGAGNTIYF.

The chain carries TRBV19 and TRBJ2-6; D unresolved. Germline CDR1 and CDR2: LNHDA and SQIVND (reference sequence). Between the trimmed V and J ends, which lost 6 bases and 0 bases, there was a span of 9 bases. The CDR3 sequence is 15 residues long. CDR3 protein: CASRLEASGANVLTF. In DNA, the CDR3 is TGTGCCAGTAGGCTAGAAGCCTCTGGGGCCAACGTCCTGACTTTC.

This clone occurred a few times. V and J are TRBV2 and TRBJ2-5, with D possibly being TRBD2 (6 bases). The ends were cut back, 6 bases at V and 4 bases at J, with 12 bases in the middle. Germline assignment: CDR1 SNHLY and CDR2 FYNNEI. CDR3 length: 13 amino acids. CDR3 in amino acids: CASSGDLGETQYF. The CDR3 bases are TGTGCCAGCAGCGGGGACTTAGGAGAGACCCAGTACTTC.